The sample holds many counts of the clone carrying this TCR beta chain. Its specificity is not known. One junction end disagrees with the germline gene, perhaps due to a read error. Each CDR3 protein is one row after TCRdb ran MiXCR on the reads. The sample lists over 200,000 distinct CDR3 sequences; roughly an eighth were seen once. This sample stems from a study of T cell repertoires in cytomegalovirus infection. The overall study: CMV infection together with matching HLA type was indicated by public TCR beta signatures. General study findings and limits: Across the ex vivo response, the dominant clonotypes were HLA-C-restricted CMV-specific TCR beta clonotypes. Using cumulative public TCR beta family frequency, the authors identified those who carried CMV together with the relevant HLA.

Germline V CDR1 and CDR2: SSHAT, FNYEAQ (reference sequence). The CDR3 covers 18 residues. This clonotype originated in a human donor in good health (CMV status not recorded). Some clones in this sample may be carry-over from other donors' samples. The sample was PBMCs. The chain recombines TRBV7-7 with TRBJ2-2, with 11 positions matching TRBD1. CDR3 amino acids: CASSPRTIRDRGTGELFF. CDR3 nucleotides: TGTGCTAGCAGCCCCCGGACTATTCGGGACAGGGGGACCGGGGAGCTGTTTTTT.